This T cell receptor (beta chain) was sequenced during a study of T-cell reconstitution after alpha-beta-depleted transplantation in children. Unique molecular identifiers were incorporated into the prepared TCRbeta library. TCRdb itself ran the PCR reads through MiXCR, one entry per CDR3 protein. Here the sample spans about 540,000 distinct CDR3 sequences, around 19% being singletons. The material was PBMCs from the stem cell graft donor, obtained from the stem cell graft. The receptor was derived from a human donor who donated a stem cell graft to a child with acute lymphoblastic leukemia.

CDR3 DNA: TGTGCCAGCAGCTTACGGACTAGCGGCTACACCGGGGAGCTGTTTTTT. This encodes CASSLRTSGYTGELFF. This chain links TRBV11-3 with TRBJ2-2, with TRBD2 matching 10 bases. This CDR3 contains 16 residues. Germline CDR1 SGHNT, CDR2 YENEEA. Unmatched junction bases numbered 3, after V lost 2 bases and J lost 3 bases.